The clone carrying this T cell receptor beta chain was seen only once. The sample originates from a study of cytomegalovirus exposure and HLA in healthy donors. Across the study: Tens of millions of unique TCRs from HLA-typed donors were held in an early data release.

Germline CDR1 LNHDA, CDR2 SQIVND (reference sequence). V gave up 6 bases and J gave up 10 bases, with 16 bases separating them. The CDR3 is made up of 13 amino acids. The PCR was carried out with 60 Vbeta primers and 13 Jbeta primers. Sequencing used immunoSEQ multiplex PCR; TCRdb keeps in-frame clones, though not all of them. The sample holds over 110,000 clones, around 78% seen once. This TCR came from a woman aged 18-29 years in good health and CMV-seropositive. The rearrangement links TRBV19 to TRBJ2-1, with D possibly TRBD1 on 6 matching bases. Sequenced material: PBMCs. Written as DNA, the CDR3 is TGTGCCAGTAGCCGACAACATACAGGGGAGCAGTTCTTC. Translation: CASSRQHTGEQFF.